These T cell receptor beta chains were read from a single sample in a study of T cell changes during pregnancy in multiple sclerosis. TCRdb's copy holds only in-frame clones and misses some; the assay was immunoSEQ multiplex PCR. The sample includes about 87,000 clones, 93% of them seen just once. This material consisted of peripheral blood, taken in the third trimester of pregnancy. These TCRs come from a female donor in good health, enrolled as a control in a pregnancy study. The CDR3 runs from the conserved cysteine through the conserved F or W. D genes are given only for firm matches. Clone size is not always given. Where it is, it says once, few, many or a class for expanded clones.

V gene: TRBV7-2
clone size: NA
D gene: NA
J gene: TRBJ2-7
CDR3 protein: CASSLGADYSYEQYF
CDR3 DNA: TGTGCCAGCAGCTTAGGTGCGGACTACTCCTACGAGCAGTACTTC

V gene: TRBV11-2
clone size: NA
D gene: TRBD1
J gene: TRBJ1-1
CDR3 protein: CASSSARQGVNTEAFF
CDR3 DNA: TGTGCCAGCAGCTCAGCCCGACAGGGGGTGAACACTGAAGCTTTCTTT

V gene: TRBV14
clone size: NA
D gene: TRBD2
J gene: TRBJ2-7
CDR3 protein: CASSPLRSGRASSYEQYF
CDR3 DNA: TGTGCCAGCAGCCCCCTAAGGAGCGGGAGGGCCAGTTCGTACGAGCAGTACTTC

V gene: TRBV7-9
clone size: once
D gene: TRBD1
J gene: TRBJ2-3
CDR3 protein: CASSLSQGGRDTQYF
CDR3 DNA: TGTGCCAGCAGCCTATCACAAGGGGGCAGAGATACGCAGTATTTT

V gene: TRBV2
clone size: NA
D gene: NA
J gene: TRBJ1-5
CDR3 protein: CASSQRQYSNQPQHF
CDR3 DNA: TGTGCCAGCAGCCAACGACAGTATAGCAATCAGCCCCAGCATTTT

V gene: TRBV19
clone size: NA
D gene: NA
J gene: TRBJ1-1
CDR3 protein: CASSIAPGKNTEAFF
CDR3 DNA: TGTGCCAGTAGTATAGCTCCAGGGAAGAACACTGAAGCTTTCTTT

V gene: TRBV30
clone size: NA
D gene: NA
J gene: TRBJ2-7
CDR3 protein: CAWSAVRGYEQYF
CDR3 DNA: TGTGCCTGGAGCGCAGTACGGGGCTACGAGCAGTACTTC

V gene: TRBV5-5
clone size: NA
D gene: TRBD1
J gene: TRBJ2-7
CDR3 protein: CASTPQGARSNEQYF
CDR3 DNA: TGTGCCAGCACGCCGCAGGGGGCGCGGTCCAACGAGCAGTACTTC

V gene: TRBV27
clone size: NA
D gene: NA
J gene: TRBJ2-2
CDR3 protein: CASTPEGVNTGELFF
CDR3 DNA: TGTGCCAGCACCCCGGAGGGTGTGAACACCGGGGAGCTGTTTTTT

V gene: TRBV4-1
clone size: NA
D gene: NA
J gene: TRBJ1-5
CDR3 protein: CASSQGRGATEQPQHF
CDR3 DNA: TGCGCCAGCAGCCAAGGCCGGGGGGCGACAGAACAGCCCCAGCATTTT

V gene: TRBV28
clone size: NA
D gene: NA
J gene: TRBJ1-5
CDR3 protein: CASSSPDYSNQPQHF
CDR3 DNA: TGTGCCAGCAGTTCCCCGGACTATAGCAATCAGCCCCAGCATTTT

V gene: TRBV27
clone size: once
D gene: NA
J gene: TRBJ2-5
CDR3 protein: CASSFLRAGREQETQYF
CDR3 DNA: TGTGCCAGCAGTTTCCTGAGGGCCGGGCGGGAACAAGAGACCCAGTACTTC

V gene: TRBV2
clone size: NA
D gene: NA
J gene: TRBJ1-1
CDR3 protein: CASSEMGGGNTEAFF
CDR3 DNA: TGTGCCAGCAGTGAGATGGGTGGGGGGAATACTGAAGCTTTCTTT

V gene: TRBV27
clone size: NA
D gene: NA
J gene: TRBJ1-2
CDR3 protein: CASSLTGNPYGYTF
CDR3 DNA: TGTGCCAGCAGTTTAACAGGAAATCCCTATGGCTACACCTTC

V gene: TRBV2
clone size: NA
D gene: TRBD1
J gene: TRBJ2-7
CDR3 protein: CASSVDRGYEQYF
CDR3 DNA: TGTGCCAGCAGTGTTGACAGGGGGTACGAGCAGTACTTC

V gene: TRBV4-1
clone size: NA
D gene: NA
J gene: TRBJ1-1
CDR3 protein: CASSQDSGRGNTEAFF
CDR3 DNA: TGCGCCAGCAGCCAAGATTCCGGACGGGGGAACACTGAAGCTTTCTTT

V gene: TRBV4-2
clone size: NA
D gene: NA
J gene: TRBJ2-2
CDR3 protein: CASSQYLLVTNTGELFF
CDR3 DNA: TGTGCCAGCAGCCAATATTTACTAGTTACGAACACCGGGGAGCTGTTTTTT

V gene: TRBV28
clone size: NA
D gene: NA
J gene: TRBJ2-1
CDR3 protein: CASSFWTSNEQFF
CDR3 DNA: TGTGCCAGCAGTTTTTGGACTTCAAATGAGCAGTTCTTC

V gene: TRBV28
clone size: NA
D gene: NA
J gene: TRBJ2-5
CDR3 protein: CASRTAAPEAQYF
CDR3 DNA: TGTGCCAGCAGGACGGCCGCCCCAGAGGCCCAGTACTTC

V gene: TRBV29-1
clone size: NA
D gene: TRBD2
J gene: TRBJ2-5
CDR3 protein: CSVSGLAGGWETQYF
CDR3 DNA: TGCAGCGTTTCGGGACTAGCGGGAGGATGGGAGACCCAGTACTTC

V gene: TRBV5-1
clone size: NA
D gene: TRBD1
J gene: TRBJ2-7
CDR3 protein: CASSRDSAYEQYF
CDR3 DNA: TGCGCCAGCAGCCGGGACAGCGCCTACGAGCAGTACTTC

V gene: TRBV7-2
clone size: NA
D gene: TRBD2
J gene: TRBJ2-4
CDR3 protein: CASSLGTSGSPRNIQYF
CDR3 DNA: TGTGCCAGCAGCTTAGGGACTAGCGGGAGTCCACGGAACATTCAGTACTTC

V gene: TRBV11-2
clone size: NA
D gene: NA
J gene: TRBJ1-1
CDR3 protein: CASSLDLVPNTEAFF
CDR3 DNA: TGTGCCAGCAGCTTAGATCTAGTACCAAACACTGAAGCTTTCTTT

V gene: TRBV7-9
clone size: NA
D gene: NA
J gene: TRBJ2-5
CDR3 protein: CASSLDLETQYF
CDR3 DNA: TGTGCCAGCAGCTTAGATCTGGAGACCCAGTACTTC

V gene: TRBV9
clone size: NA
D gene: TRBD1
J gene: TRBJ2-7
CDR3 protein: CASSFTGADPSYEQYF
CDR3 DNA: TGTGCCAGCAGCTTTACAGGGGCCGACCCTTCCTACGAGCAGTACTTC

V gene: TRBV29-1
clone size: NA
D gene: NA
J gene: TRBJ2-5
CDR3 protein: CSVGWSRPQETQYF
CDR3 DNA: TGCAGCGTGGGTTGGAGTCGGCCCCAAGAGACCCAGTACTTC

V gene: TRBV7-9
clone size: NA
D gene: TRBD2
J gene: TRBJ2-3
CDR3 protein: CASSQRTSGTTDTQYF
CDR3 DNA: TGTGCCAGCAGCCAGCGGACTAGCGGAACCACAGATACGCAGTATTTT

V gene: TRBV30
clone size: NA
D gene: NA
J gene: TRBJ1-3
CDR3 protein: CAWSVGGHTIYF
CDR3 DNA: TGTGCCTGGAGTGTCGGGGGTCATACCATATATTTT

V gene: TRBV19
clone size: NA
D gene: NA
J gene: TRBJ2-7
CDR3 protein: CASSPAGRRGAYEQYF
CDR3 DNA: TGTGCCAGTAGTCCCGCAGGAAGGAGGGGAGCCTACGAGCAGTACTTC

V gene: TRBV5-6
clone size: NA
D gene: TRBD2
J gene: TRBJ2-7
CDR3 protein: CASSLGLAVNDEQYF
CDR3 DNA: TGTGCCAGCAGCCTCGGACTAGCGGTTAACGACGAGCAGTACTTC

V gene: TRBV29-1
clone size: NA
D gene: TRBD1
J gene: TRBJ2-5
CDR3 protein: CSVEARGFETQYF
CDR3 DNA: TGCAGCGTTGAAGCCAGGGGGTTTGAGACCCAGTACTTC

V gene: TRBV21-1
clone size: NA
D gene: NA
J gene: TRBJ1-1
CDR3 protein: CASSKAGQGRAFF
CDR3 DNA: TGTGCCAGCAGCAAAGCGGGACAGGGGCGAGCTTTCTTT

V gene: TRBV19
clone size: NA
D gene: NA
J gene: TRBJ1-2
CDR3 protein: CASSIYSNYGYTF
CDR3 DNA: TGTGCCAGTAGTATATACAGCAACTATGGCTACACCTTC

V gene: TRBV9
clone size: NA
D gene: NA
J gene: TRBJ2-1
CDR3 protein: CASSVTSSGEQFF
CDR3 DNA: TGTGCCAGCAGCGTGACTAGTTCTGGTGAGCAGTTCTTC

V gene: TRBV5-1
clone size: NA
D gene: NA
J gene: TRBJ1-3
CDR3 protein: CASSLGVSGNTIYF
CDR3 DNA: TGCGCCAGCAGCTTAGGGGTCTCTGGAAACACCATATATTTT

V gene: TRBV6-1
clone size: NA
D gene: NA
J gene: TRBJ2-7
CDR3 protein: CASSEAAGEGYEQYF
CDR3 DNA: TGTGCCAGCAGTGAAGCGGCAGGGGAAGGGTACGAGCAGTACTTC

V gene: TRBV13
clone size: NA
D gene: NA
J gene: TRBJ1-1
CDR3 protein: CASSSTVNTEAFF
CDR3 DNA: TGTGCCAGCAGCTCGACAGTGAACACTGAAGCTTTCTTT

V gene: TRBV7-9
clone size: NA
D gene: NA
J gene: TRBJ1-5
CDR3 protein: CASSRNAGEYSNQPQHF
CDR3 DNA: TGTGCCAGCAGTCGGAACGCGGGGGAATATAGCAATCAGCCCCAGCATTTT

V gene: TRBV30
clone size: NA
D gene: NA
J gene: TRBJ1-1
CDR3 protein: CAWSATREGTEAFF
CDR3 DNA: TGTGCCTGGAGTGCGACCAGGGAAGGCACTGAAGCTTTCTTT

V gene: TRBV2
clone size: NA
D gene: TRBD1
J gene: TRBJ1-2
CDR3 protein: CASQGTGGAGYGYTF
CDR3 DNA: TGTGCCAGCCAGGGGACAGGGGGCGCCGGGTATGGCTACACCTTC

V gene: TRBV28
clone size: NA
D gene: NA
J gene: TRBJ1-2
CDR3 protein: CASSFRGLEYGYTF
CDR3 DNA: TGTGCCAGCAGTTTTAGGGGCCTTGAGTATGGCTACACCTTC

V gene: TRBV5-1
clone size: NA
D gene: NA
J gene: TRBJ2-6
CDR3 protein: CASSLEGVSGANVLTF
CDR3 DNA: TGCGCCAGCAGCTTGGAAGGGGTCTCTGGGGCCAACGTCCTGACTTTC

V gene: TRBV15
clone size: NA
D gene: NA
J gene: TRBJ2-7
CDR3 protein: CATSRADGGEQYF
CDR3 DNA: TGTGCCACCAGCAGAGCGGATGGAGGCGAGCAGTACTTC

V gene: TRBV19
clone size: NA
D gene: NA
J gene: TRBJ2-7
CDR3 protein: CASSWSDSYEQYF
CDR3 DNA: TGTGCCAGTAGTTGGTCAGACTCCTACGAGCAGTACTTC

V gene: TRBV2
clone size: NA
D gene: NA
J gene: TRBJ2-1
CDR3 protein: CASTIPGGYDREQFF
CDR3 DNA: TGTGCCAGCACCATCCCGGGGGGCTACGATCGTGAGCAGTTCTTC

V gene: TRBV11-1
clone size: NA
D gene: TRBD2
J gene: TRBJ2-7
CDR3 protein: CASSFLTGGPIYEQYF
CDR3 DNA: TGTGCCAGCAGCTTTCTTACGGGAGGGCCTATTTACGAGCAGTACTTC

V gene: TRBV5-1
clone size: NA
D gene: TRBD1
J gene: TRBJ1-2
CDR3 protein: CASSGTGEFGYTF
CDR3 DNA: TGCGCCAGCAGCGGGACAGGGGAGTTTGGCTACACCTTC

V gene: TRBV28
clone size: NA
D gene: TRBD2
J gene: TRBJ2-7
CDR3 protein: CASSPPTSGRLEQYF
CDR3 DNA: TGTGCCAGCAGTCCGCCGACTAGCGGGAGGCTTGAGCAGTACTTC

V gene: TRBV27
clone size: NA
D gene: NA
J gene: TRBJ2-1
CDR3 protein: CASSPSAGATYNEQFF
CDR3 DNA: TGTGCCAGCAGTCCATCGGCGGGGGCTACCTACAATGAGCAGTTCTTC

V gene: TRBV19
clone size: NA
D gene: NA
J gene: TRBJ2-1
CDR3 protein: CASSPGTNNEQFF
CDR3 DNA: TGTGCCAGTAGCCCGGGAACCAACAATGAGCAGTTCTTC

V gene: TRBV2
clone size: once
D gene: NA
J gene: TRBJ1-2
CDR3 protein: CASSGQIRYGYTF
CDR3 DNA: TGTGCCAGCAGCGGACAGATTAGGTATGGCTACACCTTC

V gene: TRBV27
clone size: NA
D gene: TRBD2
J gene: TRBJ2-5
CDR3 protein: CASSLRGETSGRVETQYF
CDR3 DNA: TGTGCCAGCAGTTTACGTGGGGAGACTAGCGGGAGGGTAGAGACCCAGTACTTC

V gene: TRBV11-2
clone size: NA
D gene: NA
J gene: TRBJ2-4
CDR3 protein: CASVAALAKNIQYF
CDR3 DNA: TGTGCCAGCGTTGCGGCCCTAGCCAAAAACATTCAGTACTTC